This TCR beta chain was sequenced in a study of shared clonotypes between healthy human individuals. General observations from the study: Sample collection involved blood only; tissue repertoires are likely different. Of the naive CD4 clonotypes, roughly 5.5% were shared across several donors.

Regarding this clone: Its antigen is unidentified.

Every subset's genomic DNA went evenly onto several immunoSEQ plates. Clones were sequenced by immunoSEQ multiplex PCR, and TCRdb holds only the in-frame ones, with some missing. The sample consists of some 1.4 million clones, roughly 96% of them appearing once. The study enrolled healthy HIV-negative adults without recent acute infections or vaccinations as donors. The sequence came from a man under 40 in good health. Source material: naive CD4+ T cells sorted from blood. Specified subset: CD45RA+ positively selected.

The CDR3 spells CASSLGTGHTEAFF. CDR3 DNA sequence: TGTGCCAGCAGTTTAGGGACAGGGCACACTGAAGCTTTCTTT. The chain has TRBV28 and TRBJ1-1, with 9 bases matching TRBD1. This CDR3 spans 14 amino acids. Trimming at V came to 2 bases and at J to 3 bases, leaving 1 base not matched to a gene. Germline loops: CDR1 MDHEN, CDR2 SYDVKM.